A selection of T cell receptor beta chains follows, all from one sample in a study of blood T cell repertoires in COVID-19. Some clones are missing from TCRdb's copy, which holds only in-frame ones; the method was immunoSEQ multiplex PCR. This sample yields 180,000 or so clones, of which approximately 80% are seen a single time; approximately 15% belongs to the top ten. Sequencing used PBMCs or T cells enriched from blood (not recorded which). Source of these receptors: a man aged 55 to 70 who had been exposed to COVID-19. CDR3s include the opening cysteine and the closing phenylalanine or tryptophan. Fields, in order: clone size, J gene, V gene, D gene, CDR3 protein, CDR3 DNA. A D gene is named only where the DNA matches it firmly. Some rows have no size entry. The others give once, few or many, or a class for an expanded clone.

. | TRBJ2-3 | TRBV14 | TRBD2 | CASTTGGGRSTDTQYF | TGTGCCAGCACCACGGGAGGGGGGCGCAGCACAGATACGCAGTATTTT
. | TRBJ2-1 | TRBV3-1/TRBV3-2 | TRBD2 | CASSQDNGAGGPRNEQFF | TGTGCCAGCAGCCAAGATAATGGGGCGGGAGGGCCGCGGAATGAGCAGTTCTTC
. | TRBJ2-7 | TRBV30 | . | CAWSVQGTGQYF | TGTGCCTGGAGTGTACAGGGAACAGGGCAGTACTTC
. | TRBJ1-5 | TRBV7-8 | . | CASSLAVRNSNQPQHF | TGTGCCAGCAGCTTAGCGGTTAGAAATAGCAATCAGCCCCAGCATTTT
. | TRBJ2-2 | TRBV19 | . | CASSIRGSTGELFF | TGTGCCAGTAGTATCCGAGGGAGCACCGGGGAGCTGTTTTTT
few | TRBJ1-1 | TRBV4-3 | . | CASSQDGRRAEAFF | TGCGCCAGCAGCCAAGATGGCCGGAGGGCTGAAGCTTTCTTT
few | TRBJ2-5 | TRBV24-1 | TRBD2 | CATSEKLAGAGETQYF | TGTGCCACCAGTGAAAAACTAGCGGGAGCGGGGGAGACCCAGTACTTC
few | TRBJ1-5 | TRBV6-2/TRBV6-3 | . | CASSLLGTPSNQPQHF | TGTGCCAGCAGCCTCCTCGGGACACCTAGCAATCAGCCCCAGCATTTT
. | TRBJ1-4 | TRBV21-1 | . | CASRPQGRNEKLFF | TGTGCCAGCAGGCCACAGGGGCGGAATGAAAAACTGTTTTTT
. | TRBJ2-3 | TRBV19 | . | CASSIVGARVSGDTQYF | TGTGCCAGTAGTATAGTGGGGGCGCGCGTCTCGGGAGATACGCAGTATTTT
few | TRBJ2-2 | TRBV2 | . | CASSGDNRELFF | TGTGCCAGCAGCGGGGACAATCGGGAGCTGTTTTTT
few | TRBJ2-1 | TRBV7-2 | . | CASTPGVGSYNEQFF | TGTGCCAGCACCCCAGGGGTGGGCTCCTACAATGAGCAGTTCTTC
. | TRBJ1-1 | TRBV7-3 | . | CASSAEGVGTEAFF | TGTGCCAGCAGCGCCGAAGGGGTGGGGACTGAAGCTTTCTTT
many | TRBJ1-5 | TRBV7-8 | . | CASGRTENQPQHF | TGTGCCAGCGGACGGACAGAAAATCAGCCCCAGCATTTT
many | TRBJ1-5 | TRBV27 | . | CASSLRGNQPQHF | TGTGCCAGCAGTTTAAGGGGGAATCAGCCCCAGCATTTT
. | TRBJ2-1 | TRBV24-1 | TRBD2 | CATSDGRLAGVYNEQFF | TGTGCCACCAGTGATGGTAGACTAGCGGGAGTCTACAATGAGCAGTTCTTC
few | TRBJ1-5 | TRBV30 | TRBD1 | CAWSLTGQGASNQPQHF | TGTGCCTGGAGTCTGACGGGACAGGGGGCCTCCAATCAGCCCCAGCATTTT
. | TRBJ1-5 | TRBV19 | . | CASSVATDQNQPQHF | TGTGCCAGTAGTGTGGCGACAGACCAAAATCAGCCCCAGCATTTT
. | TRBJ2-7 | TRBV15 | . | CATSREPRVGGYEQYF | TGTGCCACCAGCAGAGAGCCCCGGGTGGGTGGTTACGAGCAGTACTTC
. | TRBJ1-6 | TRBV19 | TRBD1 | CASRTGQKSPLHF | TGTGCCAGCCGGACAGGGCAGAAATCACCCCTCCACTTT
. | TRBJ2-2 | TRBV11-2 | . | CASRTGPHGELFF | TGTGCCAGCAGAACAGGGCCCCACGGGGAGCTGTTTTTT
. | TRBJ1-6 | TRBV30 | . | CAWNEAGSSPLHF | TGTGCCTGGAATGAAGCAGGGTCTTCACCCCTCCACTTT